A selection of T cell receptor beta chains follows, all from one sample in a study of CD8 T cells in ankylosing spondylitis. One entry per CDR3 protein results from TCRdb running MiXCR on the 5' RACE reads. The data show 700,000 or so distinct CDR3 sequences, roughly 19% seen once. The sequencing sample was made of blood, either unsorted or a sorted T cell fraction (not recorded which). These receptors were collected from a male donor with ankylosing spondylitis. Each CDR3 is given with its conserved first and last residue. The order of the fields is D gene, V gene, J gene, clone size, CDR3 DNA, CDR3 protein. The D gene is left open where the match is weak. The size entry is marked missing in some rows and otherwise reads once, few, many or a size class.

>TRBD2|TRBV4-3|TRBJ2-1|.
TGCGCCAGCAGCCGAACGGGACTAGCGGGAGAAGAGCAGTTCTTC
CASSRTGLAGEEQFF
>.|TRBV12-3/TRBV12-4|TRBJ2-7|.
TGTGCCAGCAACTTAGGGGGGTTCTACGAGCAGTACTTC
CASNLGGFYEQYF
>TRBD2|TRBV9|TRBJ2-5|once
TGTGCCAGCAGCGTAGATGCGGGAGGGGAGACCCAGCACTTC
CASSVDAGGETQHF
>.|TRBV2|TRBJ2-1|few
TGTGCCAGCAGTGAAGAGTGGTACAATGAGCAGTTCTTC
CASSEEWYNEQFF
>TRBD2|TRBV5-1|TRBJ2-1|few
TGCGCCAGCAGCTTTCCTAGCGGAGCTAACAATGAGCAGTTCTTC
CASSFPSGANNEQFF
>TRBD1|TRBV12-3/TRBV12-4|TRBJ1-2|few
TGTGCCAGCAGCCAGGGACAGGCGAACTCTAACTATGGCTACACCTTC
CASSQGQANSNYGYTF
>.|TRBV4-1|TRBJ2-5|.
TGCGCCAGCAGCCAACCGGGGAGTCAAGAGACCCAGTACTTC
CASSQPGSQETQYF
>.|TRBV18|TRBJ2-5|few
TGTGCCAGCTCCCTCCAAGGCCCGGGGCAAGAGACCCAGTACTTC
CASSLQGPGQETQYF
>.|TRBV30|TRBJ2-2|.
TGTGCCTGGAGTATCGTGTACTACACCGGGGAGCTGTTTTTT
CAWSIVYYTGELFF
>.|TRBV7-8|TRBJ2-5|.
TGTGCCAGCAGCTTAGACGGAAGGGTTCAAGAGACCCAGTACTTC
CASSLDGRVQETQYF
>.|TRBV10-3|TRBJ2-7|.
TGTGCCATCGGCGGACTTCACGAGCAGTACTTC
CAIGGLHEQYF
>TRBD2|TRBV4-1|TRBJ2-7|few
TGCGCCAGCAGCCAAGAATATGGCGGGAGTACCTACGAGCAGTACTTC
CASSQEYGGSTYEQYF
>.|TRBV1|TRBJ2-7|.
TGCACCAGCAGCCAAGATTGTTCCGGACAGGGAGCCTACGAGCAGTACTTC
CTSSQDCSGQGAYEQYF
>.|TRBV29-1|TRBJ2-3|few
TGCAGCGTTGGAGACGGGACAGATACGCAGTATTTT
CSVGDGTDTQYF
>.|TRBV5-1|TRBJ2-7|.
TGCGCCAGCAGCTTGGGGGCGGTGAACTCCTACGAGCAGTACTTC
CASSLGAVNSYEQYF
>.|TRBV2|TRBJ1-2|.
TGTGCCAGCAGTCCCACCGGGACGGGGGGAGGCTATGGCTACACCTTC
CASSPTGTGGGYGYTF
>.|TRBV6-5|TRBJ2-5|few
TGTGCCAGCAGTTACGCGGGAAAGGAAGAGACCCAGTACTTC
CASSYAGKEETQYF
>TRBD1|TRBV12-3/TRBV12-4|TRBJ2-7|few
TGTGCCAGCAGCTTAGCAGGGGGTCTGTGGTACGAGCAGTACTTC
CASSLAGGLWYEQYF
>.|TRBV5-6|TRBJ1-2|few
TGTGCCAGCAGCTTAGGGGGGGCTTCCAACTATGGCTACACCTTC
CASSLGGASNYGYTF
>.|TRBV2|TRBJ1-3|.
TGTGCCAGCAGGGTGGGCGGAAACACCATATATTTT
CASRVGGNTIYF
>.|TRBV15|TRBJ2-1|.
TGTGCCACCAGCAGAGGTGGGACATCTATGGGTGAGCAGTTCTTC
CATSRGGTSMGEQFF
>TRBD2|TRBV20-1|TRBJ2-1|.
TGCAGTGCTATGACTAGCGGGAGTAACTCCTACAATGAGCAGTTCTTC
CSAMTSGSNSYNEQFF
>.|TRBV20-1|TRBJ2-1|few
TGCAGTGCTTCAGACCCGGTCAATGAGCAGTTCTTC
CSASDPVNEQFF
>TRBD1|TRBV19|TRBJ2-5|.
TGTGCCAGTAGTAGAGGGGACAGGCTTGCGAAGACCCAGTACTTC
CASSRGDRLAKTQYF
>.|TRBV11-2|TRBJ2-1|.
TGTGCCAGCAGCTTCGGGGACTTGTACTACAATGAGCAGTTCTTC
CASSFGDLYYNEQFF
>.|TRBV18|TRBJ2-1|few
TGTGCCAGCTCACCGGGGACGGAAAACAATGAGCAGTTCTTC
CASSPGTENNEQFF
>.|TRBV5-1|TRBJ2-7|many
TGCGCCAGCAGCTTGACCACGGACGAGCAGTACTTC
CASSLTTDEQYF
>.|TRBV15|TRBJ2-1|.
TGTGCCACCAGCATCGGGACCTACAATGAGCAGTTCTTC
CATSIGTYNEQFF
>TRBD1|TRBV29-1|TRBJ2-7|few
TGCAGCGTTGAACGACAGGGGGTGTACGAGCAGTACTTC
CSVERQGVYEQYF
>.|TRBV20-1|TRBJ1-5|few
TGCAGTGCTAGAGGGGGGGCAGGGGTTTATAGCAATCAGCCCCAGCATTTT
CSARGGAGVYSNQPQHF
>.|TRBV2|TRBJ1-5|few
TGTGCCAGCGCCGGCAGGGGATTTGACAATCAGCCCCAGCATTTT
CASAGRGFDNQPQHF
>.|TRBV12-3/TRBV12-4|TRBJ2-6|few
TGTGCCAGCAGTTTTCGTAGTTGGGACTCTGGGGCCAACGTCCTGACTTTC
CASSFRSWDSGANVLTF
>TRBD2|TRBV29-1|TRBJ2-1|many
TGCAGCGTTGAAGAGGGGGAATTAGCGGGAGTTGAGCAGTTCTTC
CSVEEGELAGVEQFF
>.|TRBV12-3/TRBV12-4|TRBJ2-2|few
TGTGCCAGCGAGACAGCTTCGGGCACCGGGGAGCTGTTTTTT
CASETASGTGELFF
>.|TRBV4-1|TRBJ2-1|few
TGCGCCAGCAGCCAAGATGCCCTCATGGGGTGGCAGTTCTTC
CASSQDALMGWQFF
>.|TRBV27|TRBJ2-2|few
TGTGCCAGCAGTTTGAATTGGGCCGGGGAGCTGTTTTTT
CASSLNWAGELFF